Presented here are 3 T cell receptor beta chains from one specimen sequenced in a study of cytomegalovirus exposure and HLA in healthy donors. Researchers ran the PCR with 60 Vbeta and 13 Jbeta primers. Data came from immunoSEQ multiplex PCR; TCRdb stores just in-frame clones and leaves some out. The sample lists approximately 180,000 clones, around 86% occurring once. Sequencing used PBMCs. The receptors were gathered from a woman aged 18-29 years in good health and CMV-seronegative.

The chain recombines TRBV5-4 with TRBJ2-7; D gene unclear. Trimming stripped 1 base from V and 7 bases from J, with 12 bases between. CDR1 is SGHNT and CDR2 is YYREEE in the germline V gene (reference sequence). CDR3 length: 13 residues. In DNA form, the CDR3 reads TGTGCCAGCAGCTTGCCCCCCCACGGGGAGCAGTACTTC. It encodes CASSLPPHGEQYF.

The J gene is TRBJ2-5, the V gene TRBV19; D is unresolved. The J call is doubtful: the DNA matches TRBJ2-7 better. The CDR3 consists of 11 residues. CDR1 LNHDA and CDR2 SQIVND come from the germline V gene (reference sequence). As DNA, the CDR3 is TGTGCCAGTAGTATAGGATACGAGCAGTACTTC. Translated, it gives CASSIGYEQYF.

The gene calls are TRBV6-5 and TRBJ1-5; D not certain. V gave up 0 bases and J gave up 7 bases, with 7 bases separating them. Looked up from germline, CDR1 is MNHEY and CDR2 is SVGAGI. The CDR3 sequence is 13 residues long. The DNA for the CDR3 is TGTGCCAGCAGTTACTCCGGGAGCCAGCCCCAGCATTTT. Amino acids: CASSYSGSQPQHF.